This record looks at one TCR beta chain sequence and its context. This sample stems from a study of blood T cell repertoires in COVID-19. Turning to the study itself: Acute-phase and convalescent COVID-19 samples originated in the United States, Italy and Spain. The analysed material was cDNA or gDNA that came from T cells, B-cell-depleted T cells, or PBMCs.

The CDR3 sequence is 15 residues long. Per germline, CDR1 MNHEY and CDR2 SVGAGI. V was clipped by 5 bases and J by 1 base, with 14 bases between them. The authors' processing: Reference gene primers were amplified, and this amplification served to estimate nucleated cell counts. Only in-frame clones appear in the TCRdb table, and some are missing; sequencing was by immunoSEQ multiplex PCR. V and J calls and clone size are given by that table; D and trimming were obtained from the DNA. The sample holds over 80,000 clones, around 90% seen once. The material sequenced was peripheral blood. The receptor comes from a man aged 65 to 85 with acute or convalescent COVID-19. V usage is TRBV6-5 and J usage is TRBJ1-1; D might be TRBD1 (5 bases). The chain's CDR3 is CASSTGGRANTEAFF. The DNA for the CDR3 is TGTGCCAGCAGTACGGGGGGACGGGCGAACACTGAAGCTTTCTTT.